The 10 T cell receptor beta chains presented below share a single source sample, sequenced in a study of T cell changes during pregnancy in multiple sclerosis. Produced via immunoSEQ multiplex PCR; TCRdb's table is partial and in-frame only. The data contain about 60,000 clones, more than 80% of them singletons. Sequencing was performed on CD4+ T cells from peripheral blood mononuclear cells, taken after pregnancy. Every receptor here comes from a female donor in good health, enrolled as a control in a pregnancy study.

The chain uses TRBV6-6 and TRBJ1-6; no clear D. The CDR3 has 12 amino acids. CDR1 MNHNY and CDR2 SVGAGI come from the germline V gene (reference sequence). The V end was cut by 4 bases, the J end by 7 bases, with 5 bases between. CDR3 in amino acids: CASSFPNSPLHF. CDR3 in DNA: TGTGCCAGCAGTTTCCCAAATTCACCCCTCCACTTT.

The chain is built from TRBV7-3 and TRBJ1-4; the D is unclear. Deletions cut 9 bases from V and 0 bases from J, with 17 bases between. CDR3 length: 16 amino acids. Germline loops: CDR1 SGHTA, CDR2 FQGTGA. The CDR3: CARTPREGATNEKLFF. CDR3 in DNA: TGTGCCAGGACCCCGCGGGAGGGTGCAACTAATGAAAAACTGTTTTTT.

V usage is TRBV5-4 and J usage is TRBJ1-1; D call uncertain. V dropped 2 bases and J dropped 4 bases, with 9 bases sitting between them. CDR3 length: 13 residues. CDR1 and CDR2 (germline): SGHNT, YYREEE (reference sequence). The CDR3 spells CASSFGVVTEAFF. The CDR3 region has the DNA TGTGCCAGCAGCTTCGGGGTGGTCACTGAAGCTTTCTTT.

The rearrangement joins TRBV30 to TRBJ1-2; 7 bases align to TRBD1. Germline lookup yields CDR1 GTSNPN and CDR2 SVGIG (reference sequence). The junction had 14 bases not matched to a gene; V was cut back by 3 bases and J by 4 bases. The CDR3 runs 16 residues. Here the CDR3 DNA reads TGTGCCTGGAGGGCGAAGGGGGCGGAGAACCGCTATGGCTACACCTTC. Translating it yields CAWRAKGAENRYGYTF. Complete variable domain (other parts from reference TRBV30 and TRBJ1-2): SQTIHQWPATLVQPVGSPLSLECTVEGTSNPNLYWYRQAAGRGLQLLFYSVGIGQISSEVPQNLSASRPQDRQFILSSKKLLLSDSGFYLCAWRAKGAENRYGYTFGSGTRLTVV.

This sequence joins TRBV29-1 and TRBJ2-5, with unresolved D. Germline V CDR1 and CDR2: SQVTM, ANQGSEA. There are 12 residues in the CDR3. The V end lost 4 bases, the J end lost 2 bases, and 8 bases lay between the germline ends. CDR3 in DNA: TGCAGCGTTGCCGACTCTCAAGAGACCCAGTACTTC. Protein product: CSVADSQETQYF.

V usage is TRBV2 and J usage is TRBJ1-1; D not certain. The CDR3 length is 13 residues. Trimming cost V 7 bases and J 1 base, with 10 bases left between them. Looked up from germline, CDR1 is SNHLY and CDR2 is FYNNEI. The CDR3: CASKNNRNTEAFF. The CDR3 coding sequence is TGTGCCAGCAAAAACAACAGGAACACTGAAGCTTTCTTT.

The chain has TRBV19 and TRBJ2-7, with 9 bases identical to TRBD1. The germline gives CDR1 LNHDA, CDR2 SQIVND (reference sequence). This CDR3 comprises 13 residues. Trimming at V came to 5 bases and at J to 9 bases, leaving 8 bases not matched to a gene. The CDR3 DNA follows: TGTGCCAGTAGTGGGACAGGGACATTCGCGCAGTACTTC. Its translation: CASSGTGTFAQYF.

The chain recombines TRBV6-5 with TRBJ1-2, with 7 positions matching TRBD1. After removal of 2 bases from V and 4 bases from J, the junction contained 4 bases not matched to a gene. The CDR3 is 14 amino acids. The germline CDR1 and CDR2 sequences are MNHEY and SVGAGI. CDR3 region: CASSYEGAGYGYTF. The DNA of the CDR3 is TGTGCCAGCAGTTACGAGGGGGCGGGCTATGGCTACACCTTC.

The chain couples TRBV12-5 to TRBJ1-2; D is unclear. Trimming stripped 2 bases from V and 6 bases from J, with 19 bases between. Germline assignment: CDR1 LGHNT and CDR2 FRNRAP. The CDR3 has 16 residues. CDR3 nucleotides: TGTGCTAGTGGTTTGTTTCTGACCGGGTCCAGCCATGGCTACACCTTC. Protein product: CASGLFLTGSSHGYTF.

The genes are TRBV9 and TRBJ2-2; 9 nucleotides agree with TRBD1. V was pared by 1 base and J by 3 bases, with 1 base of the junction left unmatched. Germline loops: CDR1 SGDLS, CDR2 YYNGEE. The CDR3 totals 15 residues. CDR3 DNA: TGTGCCAGCAGCGTACGGACAGGGGACACCGGGGAGCTGTTTTTT. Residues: CASSVRTGDTGELFF.